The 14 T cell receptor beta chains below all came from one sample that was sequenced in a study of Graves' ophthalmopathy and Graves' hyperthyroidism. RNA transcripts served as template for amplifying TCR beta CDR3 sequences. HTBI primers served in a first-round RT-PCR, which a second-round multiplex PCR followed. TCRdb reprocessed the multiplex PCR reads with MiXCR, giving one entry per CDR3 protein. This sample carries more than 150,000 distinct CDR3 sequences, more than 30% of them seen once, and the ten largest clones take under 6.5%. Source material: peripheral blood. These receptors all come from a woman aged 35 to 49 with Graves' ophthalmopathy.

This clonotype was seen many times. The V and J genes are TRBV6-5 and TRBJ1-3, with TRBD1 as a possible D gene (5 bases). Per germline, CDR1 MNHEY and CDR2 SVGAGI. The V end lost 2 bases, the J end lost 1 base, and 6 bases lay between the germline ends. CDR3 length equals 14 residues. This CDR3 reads CASSYQGSGNTIYF. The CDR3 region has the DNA TGTGCCAGCAGTTACCAGGGATCTGGAAACACCATATATTTT.

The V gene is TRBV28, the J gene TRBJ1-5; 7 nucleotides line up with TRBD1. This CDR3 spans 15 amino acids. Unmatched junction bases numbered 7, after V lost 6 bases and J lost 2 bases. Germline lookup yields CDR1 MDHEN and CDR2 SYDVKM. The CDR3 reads CASRPIDRGNQPQHF. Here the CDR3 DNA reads TGTGCCAGCAGACCTATCGACAGGGGCAATCAGCCCCAGCATTTT.

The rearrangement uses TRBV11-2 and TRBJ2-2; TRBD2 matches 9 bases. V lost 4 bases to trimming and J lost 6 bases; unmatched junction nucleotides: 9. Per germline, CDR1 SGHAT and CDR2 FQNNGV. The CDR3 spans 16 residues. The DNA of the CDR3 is TGTGCCAGCAGCTCACAGCGGGAGGTTCGGGCCGGGGAGCTGTTTTTT. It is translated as CASSSQREVRAGELFF.

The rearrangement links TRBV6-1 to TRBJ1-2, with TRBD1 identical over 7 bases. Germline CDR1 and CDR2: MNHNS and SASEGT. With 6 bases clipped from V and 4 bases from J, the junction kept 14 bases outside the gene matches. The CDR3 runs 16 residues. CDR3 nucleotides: TGTGCCAGCAGCGCCCCCCTACAGGGGAGGATCTATGGCTACACCTTC. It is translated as CASSAPLQGRIYGYTF.

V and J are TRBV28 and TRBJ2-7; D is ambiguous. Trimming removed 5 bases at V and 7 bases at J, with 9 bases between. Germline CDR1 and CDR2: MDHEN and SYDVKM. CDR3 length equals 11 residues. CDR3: CASSGQREQYF. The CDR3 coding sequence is TGTGCCAGCAGTGGTCAGAGAGAGCAGTACTTC.

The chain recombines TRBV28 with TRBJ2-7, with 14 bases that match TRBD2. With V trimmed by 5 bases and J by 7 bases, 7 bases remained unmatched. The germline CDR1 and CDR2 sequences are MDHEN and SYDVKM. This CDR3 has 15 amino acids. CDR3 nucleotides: TGTGCCAGCAGTCCGGGACTAGCGGGAGCAAATGAGCAGTACTTC. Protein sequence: CASSPGLAGANEQYF. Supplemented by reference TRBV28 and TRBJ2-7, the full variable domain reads DVKVTQSSRYLVKRTGEKVFLECVQDMDHENMFWYRQDPGLGLRLIYFSYDVKMKEKGDIPEGYSVSREKKERFSLILESASTNQTSMYLCASSPGLAGANEQYFGPGTRLTVT.

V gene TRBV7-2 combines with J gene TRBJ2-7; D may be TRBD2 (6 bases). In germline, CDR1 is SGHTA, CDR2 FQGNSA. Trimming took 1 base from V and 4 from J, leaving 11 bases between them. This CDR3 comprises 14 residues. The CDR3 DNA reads TGTGCCAGCAGCTTAGAGGGCGGGAAATACGAGCAGTACTTC. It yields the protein CASSLEGGKYEQYF.

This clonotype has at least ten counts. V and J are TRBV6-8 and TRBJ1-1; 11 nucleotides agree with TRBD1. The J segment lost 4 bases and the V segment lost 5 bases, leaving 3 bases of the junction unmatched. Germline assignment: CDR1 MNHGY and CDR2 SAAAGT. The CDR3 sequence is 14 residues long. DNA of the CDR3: TGTGCCAGCAGTGGACAGGGGGCGGGCACTGAAGCTTTCTTT. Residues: CASSGQGAGTEAFF.

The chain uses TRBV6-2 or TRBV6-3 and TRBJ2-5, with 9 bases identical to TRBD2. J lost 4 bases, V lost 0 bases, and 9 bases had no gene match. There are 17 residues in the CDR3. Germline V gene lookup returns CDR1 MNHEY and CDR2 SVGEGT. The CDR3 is CASSYSISGGNPETQYF. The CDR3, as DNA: TGTGCCAGCAGTTACTCGATTAGCGGGGGTAATCCAGAGACCCAGTACTTC.

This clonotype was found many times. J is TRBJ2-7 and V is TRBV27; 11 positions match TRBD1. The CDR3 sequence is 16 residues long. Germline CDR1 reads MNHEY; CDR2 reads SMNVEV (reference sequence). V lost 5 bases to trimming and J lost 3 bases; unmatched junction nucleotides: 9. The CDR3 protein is CASSIGTGGGNYEQYF. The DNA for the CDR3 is TGTGCCAGCAGTATCGGGACAGGGGGGGGCAACTACGAGCAGTACTTC.

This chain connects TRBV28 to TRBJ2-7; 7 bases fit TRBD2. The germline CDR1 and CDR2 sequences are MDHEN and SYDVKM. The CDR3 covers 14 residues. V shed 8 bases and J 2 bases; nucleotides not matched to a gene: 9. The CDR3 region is CASGGGGRAYEQYF. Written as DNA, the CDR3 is TGTGCCAGCGGGGGGGGAGGCAGGGCCTACGAGCAGTACTTC.

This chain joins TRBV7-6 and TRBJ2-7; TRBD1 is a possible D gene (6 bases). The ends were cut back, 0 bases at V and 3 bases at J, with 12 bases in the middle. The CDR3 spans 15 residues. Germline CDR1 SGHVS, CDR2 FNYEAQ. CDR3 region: CASSLAPGTNYEQYF. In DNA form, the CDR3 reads TGTGCCAGCAGCTTAGCACCCGGGACAAACTACGAGCAGTACTTC.

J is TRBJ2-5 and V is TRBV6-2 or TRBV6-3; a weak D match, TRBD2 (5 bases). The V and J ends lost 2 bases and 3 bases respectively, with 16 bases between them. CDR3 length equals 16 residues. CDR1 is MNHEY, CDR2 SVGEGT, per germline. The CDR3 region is CASSYLLAGGKETQYF. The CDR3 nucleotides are TGTGCCAGCAGTTACCTCCTGGCGGGTGGAAAAGAGACCCAGTACTTC.

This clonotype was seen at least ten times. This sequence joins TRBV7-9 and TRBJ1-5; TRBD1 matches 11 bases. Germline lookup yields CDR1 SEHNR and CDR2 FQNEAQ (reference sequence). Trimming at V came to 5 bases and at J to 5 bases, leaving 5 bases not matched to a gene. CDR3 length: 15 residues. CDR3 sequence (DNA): TGTGCCAGCAGCAAAGGGACAGGGGGATATCAGCCCCAGCATTTT. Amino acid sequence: CASSKGTGGYQPQHF.